Below, one T cell receptor beta chain is given with its context. In the original processing: Using reference gene primer amplification, nucleated cell counts were estimated. TCRdb's copy holds only in-frame clones and misses some; the assay was immunoSEQ multiplex PCR. That table furnishes V, J and clone size, whereas the DNA furnished D and trimming. The sample includes about 220,000 clones, 60% to 85% of them seen just once. The CDR3 consists of 14 residues. V was trimmed by 1 base and J by 4 bases, leaving 10 bases between them. CDR1 and CDR2 from the germline V gene are SGHAT and FQNNGV. This sample was included in a study of blood T cell repertoires in COVID-19. Across the study: Whether acute or convalescent, the COVID-19 samples came from the United States, Italy and Spain. T cells, B-cell-depleted T cells, or PBMCs provided the cDNA or gDNA that served as material.

This sequence was found in a woman in her 70s with acute or convalescent COVID-19. The V and J genes are TRBV11-2 and TRBJ2-5, with D unresolved. The sequencing sample was made of peripheral blood. The CDR3 nucleotides are TGTGCCAGCAGCTTAGGTTCCCAGTCAGAGACCCAGTACTTC. Protein product: CASSLGSQSETQYF.